This is a list of T cell receptor beta chains from one sample in a study of T-cell reconstitution after alpha-beta-depleted transplantation in children. TCRdb processed the PCR reads anew with MiXCR; each CDR3 protein has one entry. The sample lists about 580,000 distinct CDR3 sequences; 20% to 25% were seen once. This sample comprised PBMCs, mostly from graft donor cells, obtained 360 days after TCRalphabeta/CD19-depleted stem cell transplant. These receptors were collected from a boy under three years old who had a stem cell transplant for acute myeloid leukemia, so the T cells may come from the graft donor. The CDR3 runs from the conserved cysteine through the conserved F or W. D genes are given only for firm matches. A row's size may be missing; if present it is once, few, many or a size class.

TRBV5-1	TRBJ1-5	.	many	CASSLAPGLQPQHF	TGCGCCAGCAGCTTGGCCCCGGGGCTTCAGCCCCAGCATTTT
TRBV12-3/TRBV12-4	TRBJ2-3	.	.	CASSLRGGRDTDTQYF	TGTGCCAGCAGTTTAAGAGGGGGAAGGGACACAGATACGCAGTATTTT
TRBV29-1	TRBJ1-5	.	.	CSVGVSNQPQHF	TGCAGCGTTGGGGTTAGCAATCAGCCCCAGCATTTT
TRBV20-1	TRBJ2-2	TRBD2	.	CSARGRSGGATGELFF	TGCAGTGCTAGAGGAAGAAGCGGGGGTGCCACCGGGGAGCTGTTTTTT
TRBV20-1	TRBJ2-1	TRBD2	many	CSAGSGGSSYNEQFF	TGCAGTGCCGGCAGCGGGGGCAGCTCCTACAATGAGCAGTTCTTC
TRBV2	TRBJ2-5	.	.	CASSDSGKRETQYF	TGTGCCAGCAGTGATTCCGGTAAAAGAGAGACCCAGTACTTC
TRBV24-1	TRBJ2-2	.	.	CATSILGELFF	TGTGCCACCAGTATCCTCGGGGAGCTGTTTTTT
TRBV6-1	TRBJ2-1	TRBD1	few	CASSTFSRGLSYNEQFF	TGTGCCAGCAGTACGTTCTCCAGGGGGCTGTCCTACAATGAGCAGTTCTTC
TRBV3-1	TRBJ2-1	TRBD1	once	CASRSTGAVWYNEQFF	TGTGCCAGCAGGTCGACAGGGGCAGTGTGGTATAATGAGCAGTTCTTC
TRBV20-1	TRBJ1-2	.	many	CSAKTDLPYGYTF	TGCAGTGCTAAAACAGATCTTCCCTATGGCTACACCTTC
TRBV3-1	TRBJ2-1	TRBD2	many	CASSEAGTSAHNEQFF	TGTGCCAGCAGCGAAGCGGGGACTAGCGCCCACAATGAGCAGTTCTTC
TRBV7-9	TRBJ1-3	.	many	CASSTGGGNTIYF	TGTGCCAGCAGCACCGGGGGCGGAAACACCATATATTTT
TRBV6-2/TRBV6-3	TRBJ2-3	TRBD2	.	CASSYIGVAGGYTQYF	TGTGCCAGCAGCTACATCGGGGTAGCGGGGGGCTATACGCAGTATTTT
TRBV5-1	TRBJ1-5	.	many	CASSLYGPEDQPQHF	TGCGCCAGCAGCTTGTATGGGCCAGAGGATCAGCCCCAGCATTTT
TRBV9	TRBJ2-7	TRBD2	many	CASSGGGGTPNEQYF	TGTGCCAGCAGCGGCGGGGGGGGAACACCCAACGAGCAGTACTTC
TRBV15	TRBJ1-4	.	.	CATSDRRNEKLFF	TGTGCCACTTCGGACCGCCGGAATGAAAAACTGTTTTTT
TRBV7-2	TRBJ2-1	.	.	CASSLTSVISSYNEQFF	TGTGCCAGCAGCTTGACATCCGTAATTAGCTCCTACAATGAGCAGTTCTTC
TRBV18	TRBJ2-5	.	few	CASSPRGRGEQETQYF	TGTGCCAGCTCACCGAGAGGGCGGGGAGAACAAGAGACCCAGTACTTC
TRBV7-2	TRBJ1-2	.	many	CASSPTTVNYGYTF	TGTGCCAGCAGCCCGACGACAGTTAACTATGGCTACACCTTC
TRBV12-3/TRBV12-4	TRBJ2-3	.	few	CASTQGPSRNTQYF	TGTGCCAGCACCCAGGGACCTTCGAGGAATACGCAGTATTTT
TRBV15	TRBJ2-3	TRBD1	many	CATSRTGITDTQYF	TGTGCCACCAGCAGGACAGGGATCACAGATACGCAGTATTTT
TRBV20-1	TRBJ2-7	.	.	CSASLSKSIKSPSYEQYF	TGCAGTGCTAGTCTTAGTAAATCAATAAAGTCACCTTCCTACGAGCAGTACTTC
TRBV29-1	TRBJ1-4	.	.	CSAASHKGWNEKLFF	TGCAGCGCCGCCTCCCACAAGGGATGGAATGAAAAACTGTTTTTT
TRBV18	TRBJ2-5	.	.	CASSSRASQETQYF	TGTGCCAGCTCATCCAGGGCCTCCCAAGAGACCCAGTACTTC
TRBV7-7	TRBJ1-5	.	.	CASSLGGQIQPQHF	TGTGCCAGCAGCTTAGGCGGACAGATTCAGCCCCAGCATTTT
TRBV7-9	TRBJ2-5	.	.	CASSPKAGRLQETQYF	TGTGCCAGCAGCCCAAAGGCGGGACGCCTACAAGAGACCCAGTACTTC
TRBV29-1	TRBJ1-2	.	.	CSVEEFGPARDYGYTF	TGCAGCGTTGAAGAGTTTGGCCCGGCCAGGGACTATGGCTACACCTTC
TRBV6-2/TRBV6-3	TRBJ2-5	TRBD2	.	CASSAGTSVVETQYF	TGTGCCAGCAGTGCGGGGACTAGCGTTGTTGAGACCCAGTACTTC
TRBV7-9	TRBJ2-2	TRBD2	once	CASSGLAANTGELFF	TGTGCCAGCAGCGGACTAGCGGCAAACACCGGGGAGCTGTTTTTT
TRBV12-3/TRBV12-4	TRBJ2-1	.	.	CASSLGGSRENEQFF	TGTGCCAGCAGTTTAGGAGGTAGTCGGGAAAATGAGCAGTTCTTC
TRBV20-1	TRBJ2-2	TRBD1	.	CSATTGKYTGELFF	TGCAGTGCTACGACAGGGAAATACACCGGGGAGCTGTTTTTT
TRBV20-1	TRBJ1-4	.	.	CSASDATNEKLFF	TGCAGTGCTTCCGACGCAACTAATGAAAAACTGTTTTTT
TRBV6-1	TRBJ2-2	.	few	CASRPGGRAGELFF	TGTGCCAGCAGGCCAGGCGGACGGGCCGGGGAGCTGTTTTTT
TRBV5-6	TRBJ2-6	.	few	CASDQGTGANVLTF	TGTGCCAGCGACCAAGGAACGGGGGCCAACGTCCTGACTTTC
TRBV12-3/TRBV12-4	TRBJ1-3	.	.	CASRLTGGNTIYF	TGTGCCAGCAGATTGACAGGCGGAAACACCATATATTTT
TRBV27	TRBJ2-6	.	.	CASSLWGGGANVLTF	TGTGCCAGCAGTTTGTGGGGTGGTGGGGCCAACGTCCTGACTTTC
TRBV12-3/TRBV12-4	TRBJ2-7	.	.	CASSLRQRVNYEQYF	TGTGCCAGCAGTTTAAGGCAGCGGGTGAACTACGAGCAGTACTTC
TRBV6-5	TRBJ1-1	.	.	CASSYHDSAEAFF	TGTGCCAGCAGTTACCACGACAGCGCTGAAGCTTTCTTT
TRBV7-2	TRBJ2-7	.	few	CASSRNNAGKSYEQYF	TGTGCCAGCAGCCGAAACAACGCAGGGAAATCCTACGAGCAGTACTTC
TRBV29-1	TRBJ2-1	.	many	CSVEEGTPYNEQFF	TGCAGCGTTGAAGAGGGTACCCCTTACAATGAGCAGTTCTTC
TRBV6-1	TRBJ2-3	.	.	CASTAPSTDTQYF	TGTGCCAGCACCGCACCTAGCACAGATACGCAGTATTTT
TRBV7-2	TRBJ1-1	TRBD1	.	CASSPQGQGIAEAFF	TGTGCCAGCAGCCCCCAGGGACAGGGGATAGCTGAAGCTTTCTTT
TRBV18	TRBJ2-6	.	few	CATSVSGANVLTF	TGTGCCACCTCGGTGTCTGGGGCCAACGTCCTGACTTTC
TRBV29-1	TRBJ2-6	.	few	CSVRGSPNSGANVLTF	TGCAGCGTTCGGGGCAGCCCAAACTCTGGGGCCAACGTCCTGACTTTC
TRBV7-9	TRBJ1-1	TRBD1	.	CASRLGGSNTEAFF	TGTGCCAGCAGGTTAGGGGGCTCGAACACTGAAGCTTTCTTT
TRBV12-3/TRBV12-4	TRBJ2-2	.	few	CASSPPGMNTGELFF	TGTGCCAGCAGTCCTCCAGGGATGAACACCGGGGAGCTGTTTTTT
TRBV20-1	TRBJ2-1	TRBD2	few	CSADKRGVGNEQFF	TGCAGTGCTGATAAGCGGGGGGTCGGGAATGAGCAGTTCTTC
TRBV20-1	TRBJ2-1	TRBD2	.	CSAIGTSGYNEQFF	TGCAGTGCTATTGGGACTAGCGGATACAATGAGCAGTTCTTC
TRBV20-1	TRBJ1-5	TRBD1	many	CSALSHRGSYSNQPQHF	TGCAGTGCTCTGAGCCACAGGGGAAGTTACTCCAATCAGCCCCAGCATTTT
TRBV6-2/TRBV6-3	TRBJ1-2	.	many	CASSFGQRYGYTF	TGTGCCAGCAGTTTCGGACAACGCTATGGCTACACCTTC
TRBV20-1	TRBJ2-1	.	.	CSARGSGDPYNEQFF	TGCAGTGCTAGAGGTTCGGGGGATCCCTACAATGAGCAGTTCTTC
TRBV25-1	TRBJ2-5	.	many	CATFQGGTQYF	TGTGCCACCTTCCAGGGGGGGACCCAGTACTTC
TRBV25-1	TRBJ2-3	TRBD2	many	CASSEMTSGGTDTQYF	TGTGCCAGCAGTGAAATGACTAGCGGGGGTACAGATACGCAGTATTTT